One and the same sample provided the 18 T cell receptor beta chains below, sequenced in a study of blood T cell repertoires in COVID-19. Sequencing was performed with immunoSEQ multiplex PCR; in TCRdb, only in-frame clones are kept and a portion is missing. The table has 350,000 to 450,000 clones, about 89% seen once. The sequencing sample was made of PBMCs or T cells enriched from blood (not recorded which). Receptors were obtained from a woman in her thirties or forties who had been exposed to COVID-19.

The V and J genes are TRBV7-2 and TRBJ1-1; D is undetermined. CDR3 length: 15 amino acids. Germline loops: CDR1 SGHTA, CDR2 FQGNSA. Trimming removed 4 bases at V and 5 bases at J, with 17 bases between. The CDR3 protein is CASSSAPRMRTEAFF. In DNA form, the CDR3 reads TGTGCCAGCAGCTCCGCTCCCCGGATGAGGACTGAAGCTTTCTTT.

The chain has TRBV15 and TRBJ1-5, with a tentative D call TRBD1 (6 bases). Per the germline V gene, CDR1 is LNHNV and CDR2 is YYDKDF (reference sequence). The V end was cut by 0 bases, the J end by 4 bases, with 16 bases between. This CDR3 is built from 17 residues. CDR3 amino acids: CATSRDWGQGSNQPQHF. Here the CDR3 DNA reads TGTGCCACCAGCAGAGATTGGGGGCAGGGTTCAAATCAGCCCCAGCATTTT.

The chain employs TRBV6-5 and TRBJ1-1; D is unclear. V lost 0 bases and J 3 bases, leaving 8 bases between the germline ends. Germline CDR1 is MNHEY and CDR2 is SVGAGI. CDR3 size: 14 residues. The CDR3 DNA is TGTGCCAGCAGTTACTCGGTGCGGGACACTGAAGCTTTCTTT. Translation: CASSYSVRDTEAFF.

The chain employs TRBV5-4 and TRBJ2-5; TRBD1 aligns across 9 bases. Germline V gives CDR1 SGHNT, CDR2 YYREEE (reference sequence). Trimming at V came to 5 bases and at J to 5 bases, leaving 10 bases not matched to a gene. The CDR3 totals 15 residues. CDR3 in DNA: TGTGCCAGCAGAAGGGTGACAGGGGGTGAGGAGACCCAGTACTTC. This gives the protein CASRRVTGGEETQYF.

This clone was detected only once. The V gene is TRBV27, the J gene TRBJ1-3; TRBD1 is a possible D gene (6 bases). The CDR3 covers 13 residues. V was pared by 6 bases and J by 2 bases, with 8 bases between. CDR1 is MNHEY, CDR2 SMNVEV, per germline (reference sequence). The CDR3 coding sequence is TGTGCCAGCAGACAGGGCGCTGGAAACACCATATATTTT. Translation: CASRQGAGNTIYF.

The CDR3 is CATSRAAGLGYTF. CDR3 sequence (DNA): TGTGCCACCAGCAGAGCGGCAGGACTAGGCTACACCTTC. J is TRBJ1-2 and V is TRBV15; D is undetermined. V was cut by 1 base and J by 8 bases, with 11 bases left in between. This CDR3 has 13 amino acids. Germline V gene sequence: CDR1 LNHNV, CDR2 YYDKDF (reference sequence).

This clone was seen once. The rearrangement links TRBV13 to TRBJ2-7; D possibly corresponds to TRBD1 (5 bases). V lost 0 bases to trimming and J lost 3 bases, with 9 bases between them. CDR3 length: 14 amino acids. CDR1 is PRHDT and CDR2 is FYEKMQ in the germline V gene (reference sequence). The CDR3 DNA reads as TGTGCCAGCAGCTTAGGGCACCAGGGCTACGAGCAGTACTTC. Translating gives CASSLGHQGYEQYF.

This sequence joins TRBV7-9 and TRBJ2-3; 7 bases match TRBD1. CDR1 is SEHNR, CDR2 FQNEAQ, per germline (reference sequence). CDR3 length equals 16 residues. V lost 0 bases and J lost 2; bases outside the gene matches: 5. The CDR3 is CASSLARQGPTDTQYF. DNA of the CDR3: TGTGCCAGCAGCTTAGCCCGACAGGGCCCCACAGATACGCAGTATTTT.

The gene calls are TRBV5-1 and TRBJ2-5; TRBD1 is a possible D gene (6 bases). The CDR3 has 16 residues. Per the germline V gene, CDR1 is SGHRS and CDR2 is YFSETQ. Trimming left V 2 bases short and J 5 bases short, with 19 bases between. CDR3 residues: CASSLSGQGFMETQYF. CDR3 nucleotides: TGCGCCAGCAGCTTATCCGGGCAGGGGTTCATGGAGACCCAGTACTTC.

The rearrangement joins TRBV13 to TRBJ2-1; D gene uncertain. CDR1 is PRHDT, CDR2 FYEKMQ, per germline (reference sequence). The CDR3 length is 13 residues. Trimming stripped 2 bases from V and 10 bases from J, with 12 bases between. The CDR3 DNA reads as TGTGCCAGCAGCTTATTAAGTTTTGAGGAGCAGTTCTTC. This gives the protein CASSLLSFEEQFF.

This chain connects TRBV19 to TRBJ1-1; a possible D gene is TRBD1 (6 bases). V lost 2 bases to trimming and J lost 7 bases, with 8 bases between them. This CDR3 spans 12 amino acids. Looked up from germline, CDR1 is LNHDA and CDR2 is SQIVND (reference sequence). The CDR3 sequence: CASSILQGEAFF. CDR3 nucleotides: TGTGCCAGTAGTATATTACAGGGTGAAGCTTTCTTT.

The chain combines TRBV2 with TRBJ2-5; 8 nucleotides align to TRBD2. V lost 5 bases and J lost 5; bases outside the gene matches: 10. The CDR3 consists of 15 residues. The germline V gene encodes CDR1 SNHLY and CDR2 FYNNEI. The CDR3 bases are TGTGCCAGCAGTACGGAAAGCGGGGGCGAGGAGACCCAGTACTTC. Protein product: CASSTESGGEETQYF.

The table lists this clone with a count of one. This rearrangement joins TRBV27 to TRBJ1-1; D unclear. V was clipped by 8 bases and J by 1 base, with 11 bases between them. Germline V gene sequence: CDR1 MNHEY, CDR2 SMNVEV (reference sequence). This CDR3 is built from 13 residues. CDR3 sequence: CASSSHPNTEAFF. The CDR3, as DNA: TGTGCCAGCTCTTCACACCCGAACACTGAAGCTTTCTTT.

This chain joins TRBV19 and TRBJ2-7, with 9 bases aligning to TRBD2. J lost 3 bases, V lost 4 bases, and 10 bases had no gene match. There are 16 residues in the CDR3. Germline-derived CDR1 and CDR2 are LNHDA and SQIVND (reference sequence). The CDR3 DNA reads TGTGCCAGTAGTACGGAGCGGGGGGCAAAGTACTACGAGCAGTACTTC. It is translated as CASSTERGAKYYEQYF. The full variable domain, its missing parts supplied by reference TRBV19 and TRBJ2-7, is DGGITQSPKYLFRKEGQNVTLSCEQNLNHDAMYWYRQDPGQGLRLIYYSQIVNDFQKGDIAEGYSVSREKKESFPLTVTSAQKNPTAFYLCASSTERGAKYYEQYFGPGTRLTVT.

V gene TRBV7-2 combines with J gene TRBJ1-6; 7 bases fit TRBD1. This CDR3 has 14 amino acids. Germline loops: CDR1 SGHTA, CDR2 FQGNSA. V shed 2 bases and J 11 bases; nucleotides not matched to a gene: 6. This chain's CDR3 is CASSLQQGTTPLHF. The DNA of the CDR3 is TGTGCCAGCAGCTTACAACAGGGGACAACACCCCTCCACTTT.

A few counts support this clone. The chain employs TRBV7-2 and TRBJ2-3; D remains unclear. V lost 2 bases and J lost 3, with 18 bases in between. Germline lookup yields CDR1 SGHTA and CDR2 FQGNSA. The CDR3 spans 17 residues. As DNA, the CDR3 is TGTGCCAGCAGCTTAAATCGGCTGGGCTTGCAGACAGATACGCAGTATTTT. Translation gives CASSLNRLGLQTDTQYF. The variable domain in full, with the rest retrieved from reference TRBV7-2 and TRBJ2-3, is GAGVSQSPSNKVTEKGKDVELRCDPISGHTALYWYRQSLGQGLEFLIYFQGNSAPDKSGLPSDRFSAERTGGSVSTLTIQRTQQEDSAVYLCASSLNRLGLQTDTQYFGPGTRLTVL.

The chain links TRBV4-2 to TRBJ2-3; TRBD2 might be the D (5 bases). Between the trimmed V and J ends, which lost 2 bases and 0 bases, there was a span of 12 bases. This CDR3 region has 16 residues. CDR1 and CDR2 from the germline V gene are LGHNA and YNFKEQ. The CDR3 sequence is CASSQSFRTSTDTQYF. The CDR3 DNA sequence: TGTGCCAGCAGCCAATCTTTCAGGACTAGCACAGATACGCAGTATTTT.

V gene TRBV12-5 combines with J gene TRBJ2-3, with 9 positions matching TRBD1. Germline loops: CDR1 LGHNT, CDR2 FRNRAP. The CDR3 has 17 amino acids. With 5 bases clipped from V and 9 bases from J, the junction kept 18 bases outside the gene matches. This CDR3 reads CASGPLPGTGRSKTQYF. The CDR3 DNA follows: TGTGCTAGTGGTCCTCTACCCGGGACAGGGAGGTCAAAAACGCAGTATTTT.